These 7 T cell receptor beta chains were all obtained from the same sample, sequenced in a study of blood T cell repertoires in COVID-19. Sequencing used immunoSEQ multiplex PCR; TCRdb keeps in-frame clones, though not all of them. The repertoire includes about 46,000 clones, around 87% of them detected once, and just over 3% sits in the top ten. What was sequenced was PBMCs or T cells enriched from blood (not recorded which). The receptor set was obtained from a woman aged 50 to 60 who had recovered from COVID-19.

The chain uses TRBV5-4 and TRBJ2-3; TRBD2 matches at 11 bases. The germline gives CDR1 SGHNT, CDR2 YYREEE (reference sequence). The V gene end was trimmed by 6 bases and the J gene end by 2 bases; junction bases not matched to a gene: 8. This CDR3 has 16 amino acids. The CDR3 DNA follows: TGTGCCAGCACCGAGGGTAGCGGGGGGGCCACAGATACGCAGTATTTT. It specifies CASTEGSGGATDTQYF. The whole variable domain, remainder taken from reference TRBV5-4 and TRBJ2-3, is ETGVTQSPTHLIKTRGQQVTLRCSSQSGHNTVSWYQQALGQGPQFIFQYYREEENGRGNFPPRFSGLQFPNYSSELNVNALELDDSALYLCASTEGSGGATDTQYFGPGTRLTVL.

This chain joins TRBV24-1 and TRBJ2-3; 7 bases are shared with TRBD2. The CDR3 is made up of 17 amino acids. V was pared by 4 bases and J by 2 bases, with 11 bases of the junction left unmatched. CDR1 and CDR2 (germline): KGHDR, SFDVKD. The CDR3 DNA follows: TGTGCCACCAGTGACAACCAGGGAGCGGGGCACACAGATACGCAGTATTTT. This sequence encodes CATSDNQGAGHTDTQYF.

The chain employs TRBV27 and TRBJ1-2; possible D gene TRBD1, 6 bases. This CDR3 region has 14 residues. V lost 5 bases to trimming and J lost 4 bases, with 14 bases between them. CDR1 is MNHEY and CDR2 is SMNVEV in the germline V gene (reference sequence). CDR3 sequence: CASSRKGVRYGYTF. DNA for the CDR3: TGTGCCAGCAGTAGAAAGGGGGTCCGCTATGGCTACACCTTC.

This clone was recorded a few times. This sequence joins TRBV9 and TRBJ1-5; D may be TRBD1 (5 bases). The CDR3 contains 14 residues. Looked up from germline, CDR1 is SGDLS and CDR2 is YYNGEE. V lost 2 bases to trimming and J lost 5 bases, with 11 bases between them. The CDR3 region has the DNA TGTGCCAGCAGCGTTTGGGGGGGAGATCAGCCCCAGCATTTT. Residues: CASSVWGGDQPQHF.

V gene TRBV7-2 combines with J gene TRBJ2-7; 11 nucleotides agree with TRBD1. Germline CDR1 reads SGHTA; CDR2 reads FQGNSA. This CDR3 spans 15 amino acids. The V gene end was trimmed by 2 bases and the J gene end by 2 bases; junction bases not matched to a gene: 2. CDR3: CASSLKGQGAYEQYF. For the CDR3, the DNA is TGTGCCAGCAGCTTAAAGGGACAGGGGGCCTACGAGCAGTACTTC.

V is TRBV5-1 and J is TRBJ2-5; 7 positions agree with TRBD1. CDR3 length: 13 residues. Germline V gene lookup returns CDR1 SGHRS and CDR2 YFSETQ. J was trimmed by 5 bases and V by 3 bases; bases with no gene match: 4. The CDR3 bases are TGCGCCAGCAGCTACGGACAGGTCGAGACCCAGTACTTC. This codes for CASSYGQVETQYF.

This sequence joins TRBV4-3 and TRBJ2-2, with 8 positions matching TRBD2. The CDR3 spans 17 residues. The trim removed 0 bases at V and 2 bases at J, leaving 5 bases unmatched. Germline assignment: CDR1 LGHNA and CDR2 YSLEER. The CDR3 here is CASSQDAGRVNTGELFF. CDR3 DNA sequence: TGCGCCAGCAGCCAAGACGCCGGGAGGGTAAACACCGGGGAGCTGTTTTTT.